This T cell receptor beta chain is drawn from a study of beta chain features in type 1 diabetes. Background on the study: Comparable age, gender and cell yields were observed in patients relative to healthy donors. General study results and limits: When Type 1 diabetes patients were examined, their TCRB CDR3s proved moderately but significantly shorter in all four CD4+ subsets. VDJ junctions from patients with type 1 diabetes contained fewer insertions and more deletions. PCR may have favored shorter templates equally in patients and controls.

It was via CD45RO/CCR7/CD25/CD127/CD95/CD27 that CD4+ naive, central memory, regulatory and stem cell-like memory cells were sorted. Worth noting for this clone: Antigen: not known.

What was sequenced were expressed TCRB transcripts, since all of the isolated RNA had been reverse transcribed. Sequencing used immunoSEQ multiplex PCR; TCRdb keeps in-frame clones, though not all of them. This table has 200,000 to 300,000 clones, about 20% appearing once. CDR3 length: 13 amino acids. Germline V gene lookup returns CDR1 KGHSY and CDR2 FQNENV. The V and J ends lost 3 bases and 10 bases respectively, with 10 bases between them. The sample comprised naive CD4+ T cells from blood. The J gene is TRBJ1-6, the V gene TRBV16; D remains ambiguous. The clonotype was recovered from a woman between 35 and 50 years old with type 1 diabetes. CDR3 sequence: CASSQGGESPLHF. CDR3 in DNA: TGTGCCAGCAGCCAGGGCGGGGAGTCACCCCTCCACTTT.